One T cell receptor (beta chain) is described in this entry. This record belongs to a study of T cell changes during pregnancy in multiple sclerosis. Method: immunoSEQ multiplex PCR; TCRdb's copy keeps in-frame clones and lacks some. The data show approximately 100,000 clones, almost 95% seen once. The specimen comprised peripheral blood, sampled in the third trimester of pregnancy. The receptor was isolated from a female donor with multiple sclerosis, enrolled in a pregnancy study.

The CDR3 spells CASRDRGSQPQHF. CDR3 nucleotides: TGTGCCAGTAGGGACAGGGGAAGTCAGCCCCAGCATTTT. The chain is built from TRBV19 and TRBJ1-5; 9 positions match TRBD1. Trimming at V came to 6 bases and at J to 6 bases, leaving 3 bases not matched to a gene. Germline V gene sequence: CDR1 LNHDA, CDR2 SQIVND (reference sequence). The CDR3 is 13 amino acids.